This record covers a single T cell receptor beta chain. Its antigen remains unidentified. Time point here: sample taken at primary tumor resection. TCRdb re-called the 5' RACE reads with MiXCR, one entry per CDR3 protein. In the table there are approximately 2,500 distinct CDR3 sequences, around half of which are singletons. This entry is derived from a study of spatial heterogeneity in lung cancer. Overall study results and limits: In tumors, expanded intratumoral alpha and beta TCR counts tracked mutation counts.

The germline gives CDR1 DFQATT, CDR2 SNEGSKA (reference sequence). V was trimmed by 0 bases and J by 0 bases, leaving 8 bases between them. The CDR3 spans 14 residues. The specimen comprised lung tumor tissue, sampled at surgery. The gene calls are TRBV20-1 and TRBJ2-5; D is ambiguous. This receptor was taken from a male donor with early-stage non-small cell lung cancer. The CDR3 DNA follows: TGCAGTGCTAGAGATGATCCCTACCAAGAGACCCAGTACTTC. As protein: CSARDDPYQETQYF.